The clone carrying this TCR beta chain has just one count. The antigen is unknown. The sample originates from a study of T cells after yellow fever vaccination. Study summary: Where fractions had low cell numbers, libraries were prepared from them with the SMART-Seq v4 Ultra Low Input RNA kit.

The TCR cDNA carried a universal primer site and UMIs from 5'RACE template switching. TCRdb analysed the 5' RACE reads with MiXCR anew, one entry per CDR3 protein. The table lists a few hundred thousand distinct CDR3 sequences, about a sixth of them singletons. The study's findings and limits: Subsequent booster samples again held most clones from primary vaccination (roughly 96% CD4, about 90% CD8).

This receptor was identified in a man between 18 and 35 years old who received the YFV17D yellow fever vaccine. This specimen was PBMCs, taken 4 to 6 days after the first yellow fever vaccination.

The CDR3 sequence is CAISDGTGGAGETQYF. The DNA of the CDR3 is TGTGCCATCAGTGATGGGACAGGGGGAGCAGGGGAGACCCAGTACTTC. The chain is built from TRBV10-3 and TRBJ2-5, with 11 bases identical to TRBD1. This CDR3 spans 16 amino acids. The junction had 8 bases not matched to a gene; V was cut back by 3 bases and J by 5 bases. Germline CDR1 and CDR2: ENHRY and SYGVKD.